This T cell receptor beta chain was obtained from a study of T cells in Graves' hyperthyroidism and ophthalmopathy. The CDR3 sequence is 14 residues long. With 6 bases removed from V and 7 bases from J, the gap between germline ends came to 19 bases. The germline CDR1 and CDR2 sequences are MNHNS and SASEGT. This clonotype was recorded many times. Researchers amplified the TCR beta CDR3 regions from RNA transcripts. TCR CDR3 underwent first-round RT-PCR with the HTBI primer set. TCRdb itself ran the multiplex PCR reads through MiXCR, one entry per CDR3 protein. Of 550,000 to 800,000 distinct CDR3 sequences listed, about 17% are singletons.

This TCR came from a man in his late teens or twenties with Graves' hyperthyroidism. This chain joins TRBV6-1 and TRBJ2-7, with D perhaps TRBD1 (5 bases). The sample taken for sequencing was blood. This CDR3 reads CASSSVTGGQEQYF. In nucleotides, the CDR3 is TGTGCCAGCAGCTCCGTTACAGGTGGCCAAGAGCAGTACTTC.